Sequencing of this T cell receptor (beta chain) was carried out in a study of T cells in Graves' hyperthyroidism and ophthalmopathy (dated by TCRdb to about 2019). For the wider study: Peripheral blood samples were taken at initial diagnosis, before any treatment was given. To identify TCR V-J signatures that set the groups apart, the researchers used a discovery cohort of about a hundred patients, made up of around 40 with Graves' ophthalmopathy and approximately 57 with stable Graves' hyperthyroidism. Prospective prediction of ophthalmopathy was tested in an independent validation cohort of approximately 19 hyperthyroidism patients and 17 patients who later progressed to ophthalmopathy. The 85 to 100 discovery patients were randomly split 7:3 into training and test sets. The study also compared thyroid tissue and blood T-cell repertoires from a handful of Graves' hyperthyroidism patients. After blood sampling, hyperthyroidism patients were treated with methimazole at a starting dose of 30 mg daily, and ophthalmopathy patients were treated with high-dose intravenous methylprednisolone. The paper reports TCR Vbeta CDR3 sequencing of some 140 peripheral blood samples: approximately 41 ophthalmopathy, about 75 hyperthyroidism and around 17 progressor patients.

Overall study results and their limits: Sample size was not statistically predetermined, and blinding of investigators to group allocation was not performed. In validation, the model predicted progression to ophthalmopathy with over 65% sensitivity and around 72% specificity, a median of around 6.6 months before onset. Most expanded thyroid clonotypes (frequency above 0.001) were also found in blood, which suggests that blood repertoires may mirror thyroid immune responses. A 13 V-J signature model separated ophthalmopathy from stable hyperthyroidism, with approximately 87% sensitivity and 81% to 83% specificity in cross-validation and 80%/75% in testing.

TCR beta CDR3 regions were amplified from RNA transcripts. The first round of RT-PCR for the TCR CDR3 was performed with the HTBI primer set and the Qiagen OneStep RT-PCR kit. A second multiplex PCR round built the libraries, followed by size selection and purification. Paired-end sequencing of the libraries was performed with 100 bp reads on an Illumina HiSeq2000. Per the original workflow: SOAPnuke was used to process the raw data, throwing out any read that contained adapters or uncalled bases, had a mean Phred below 15, or lacked an exact constant-primer or identifier match. COPE v1.2.5 was used to merge high-quality paired reads, and clonotypes were defined as unique nucleotide sequences. MiTCR v1.1 was used to align clonotypes to the IMGT TRBV, TRBD and TRBJ reference segments. The analysis was restricted to V-J combinations with a frequency above 0.0001, which together covered 99% to 99.2% of the repertoires. The TCS score was defined as F50 (clonal expansion) divided by E x V (chaos), with BLOSUM62-based TCRdist calculated between CDR3 peptides within each V-J. Welch's t-statistics and random forest reduced some 510 V-J features to 13, which were used in a naive Bayes classifier (R e1071). In TCRdb, the public reads were trimmed at Q25 with fastp and aligned with MiXCR, with productive beta chains retained. Entries are consolidated by CDR3 protein sequence, retaining the most common genes and DNA. None of the V and J calls come from the authors' own analysis; TCRdb made them. The sample contains fewer than 850,000 distinct CDR3 sequences, around 15% of them found a single time. Of the sample, about 16% falls within the top ten clones.

On this clonotype: Its recognized antigen is unknown. The input lacks base qualities; no much larger clone sits a single base away.

The CDR3 goes from the cysteine to the phenylalanine over 14 residues. Only the CDR3 region is kept as DNA, spanning 42 bases read in frame from base 1. Trimming takes 5 bases from V and 1 base from J, and the germline ends sit 11 bases apart. From the germline V gene, CDR1 is SGHAT and CDR2 is FQNNGV. Stable Graves' hyperthyroidism was defined as no progression to ophthalmopathy during 18 months of follow-up. Hyperthyroidism patients were newly diagnosed, had a disease duration of under 2 months, and were aged 18 to 65 years. Exclusion was applied to patients with uncontrolled infections, other autoimmune diseases, pregnancy or lactation. Diagnoses were based on clinical symptoms, serum thyroxine and TRAb, thyroid ultrasound and orbital computed tomography. Ficoll-Paque density gradient centrifugation was used to isolate PBMCs from around 9.1 ml of fresh peripheral blood. Trizol reagent was used to extract total RNA, and RNA quality was then checked on an Agilent 2100 Bioanalyzer.

The chain couples TRBV11-2 to TRBJ1-1; the D gene assignment is ambiguous. This receptor was taken from a man aged 50-59 years with Graves' hyperthyroidism. Sequenced input: blood. The DNA sequence is as follows: TGTGCCAGCAGCGTTGCCCTTGGGAACACTGAAGCTTTCTTT. Its coded protein is CASSVALGNTEAFF.